The next 24 T cell receptor beta chains were all read from a single sample in a study of CD8+ T cells in alopecia areata. Treatment: oral pan-JAK inhibitor, 5-10 mg twice daily. Sequencing templates came from extracted RNA that was reverse transcribed into cDNA. Generated by immunoSEQ multiplex PCR, the TCRdb table keeps only in-frame clones and is missing some. The data show 270,000 or so clones, about 62% seen once. The material sequenced was CD4+ T cells sorted from blood, taken at week 24, from a patient treated with tofacitinib. The receptors come from a human donor with alopecia areata.

On this clone: A much larger clone lies one base from this, so it may be a read error. The same CDR3 also results from other DNA sequences found in this sample. The gene calls are TRBV7-2 and TRBJ2-2; D gene uncertain. The CDR3 extends over 14 amino acids. The germline V gene encodes CDR1 SGHTA and CDR2 FQGNSA. Trimming left V 1 base short and J 0 bases short, with 3 bases between. The CDR3 sequence: CASSLGANTGELFF. The DNA for the CDR3 is TGTGCCAGCAGCTTAGGAGCGAACACCGGGGAGCTGTTTTTT.

The chain combines TRBV6-5 with TRBJ1-1; D not resolved. The CDR3 has 14 amino acids. Trimming took 6 bases from V and 2 from J, leaving 13 bases between them. Germline V gene lookup returns CDR1 MNHEY and CDR2 SVGAGI. The CDR3 DNA reads as TGTGCCAGCAGAATACCGGGAGTTAACACTGAAGCTTTCTTT. Its translation: CASRIPGVNTEAFF.

This clone was detected a few times. The genes are TRBV10-3 and TRBJ2-2; no clear D gene. The CDR3 is made up of 13 amino acids. Germline values: CDR1 ENHRY, CDR2 SYGVKD. The V gene lost 0 bases and the J gene lost 4 bases, with 3 bases spanning the gap. The CDR3 DNA is TGTGCCATCAGTGAGTCAACCACCGGGGAGCTGTTTTTT. This gives the protein CAISESTTGELFF.

The chain employs TRBV28 and TRBJ2-1; 9 nucleotides agree with TRBD2. Germline loops: CDR1 MDHEN, CDR2 SYDVKM. With 7 bases clipped from V and 8 bases from J, the junction kept 12 bases outside the gene matches. This CDR3 is 15 amino acids long. CDR3 coding DNA: TGTGCCAGCACCACAAGGCGGCTAGCGGGACATGAGCAGTTCTTC. Encoded protein: CASTTRRLAGHEQFF.

This clone was seen a handful of times. This chain uses TRBV5-1 with TRBJ1-6, with D possibly being TRBD1 (6 bases). V was clipped by 5 bases and J by 14 bases, with 17 bases between them. Germline V gene sequence: CDR1 SGHRS, CDR2 YFSETQ. The CDR3 loop spans 13 amino acids. The CDR3 here is CASRLEGEGALHF. The CDR3 DNA sequence: TGCGCCAGCAGACTCGAGGGGGAGGGGGCCCTCCACTTT.

The genes are TRBV5-1 and TRBJ2-1, with TRBD2 as a possible D gene (6 bases). The CDR3 length is 14 residues. The V gene's germline CDR1 is SGHRS and CDR2 YFSETQ. The V and J ends lost 4 bases and 5 bases respectively, with 13 bases between them. The chain's CDR3 is CASSRGGAHNEQFF. The DNA of the CDR3 is TGCGCCAGCAGCCGGGGCGGGGCCCACAATGAGCAGTTCTTC.

The chain couples TRBV7-2 to TRBJ2-5; possible D gene TRBD2, 7 bases. Germline loops: CDR1 SGHTA, CDR2 FQGNSA. CDR3 length: 16 amino acids. The V end was cut by 1 base, the J end by 5 bases, with 17 bases between. CDR3 sequence (DNA): TGTGCCAGCAGCTTAGGGTCGGGGGGCGTGTTGGAGACCCAGTACTTC. It translates to CASSLGSGGVLETQYF.

This chain connects TRBV30 to TRBJ2-4, with a tentative D call TRBD2 (5 bases). V was trimmed by 2 bases and J by 6 bases, leaving 14 bases between them. Looked up from germline, CDR1 is GTSNPN and CDR2 is SVGIG (reference sequence). The CDR3 consists of 14 residues. The CDR3 protein is CAWSPSGNLNIQYF. The CDR3 coding sequence is TGTGCCTGGAGTCCTTCGGGGAATCTAAACATTCAGTACTTC.

The chain carries TRBV5-6 and TRBJ2-5; 10 bases map to TRBD1. The germline V gene encodes CDR1 SGHDT and CDR2 YYEEEE. J lost 5 bases, V lost 0 bases, and 13 bases had no gene match. The length of the CDR3 is 18 residues. CDR3 in amino acids: CASSLGTPGQGFWETQYF. For the CDR3, the DNA is TGTGCCAGCAGCTTGGGGACACCGGGACAGGGGTTTTGGGAGACCCAGTACTTC.

This clone is a singleton in its sample. The genes are TRBV25-1 and TRBJ1-6; D is undetermined. CDR1 and CDR2 (germline): MGHDK, SYGVNS. The CDR3 is 14 residues long. The V end lost 5 bases, the J end lost 5 bases, and 10 bases lay between the germline ends. The CDR3 bases are TGTGCCAGCAGTCCGGCCCGAGATAATTCACCCCTCCACTTT. Translating it yields CASSPARDNSPLHF.

The J gene is TRBJ1-5, the V gene TRBV7-2; 7 bases match TRBD1. The V segment lost 5 bases and the J segment 4 bases; nucleotides outside the gene matches: 8. Germline V gives CDR1 SGHTA, CDR2 FQGNSA. The CDR3 loop spans 15 amino acids. CDR3 in amino acids: CASSPQQGRNQPQHF. The CDR3 nucleotides are TGTGCCAGCAGCCCACAACAGGGGAGAAATCAGCCCCAGCATTTT.

The rearrangement joins TRBV2 to TRBJ2-3, with a tentative D call TRBD2 (6 bases). Trimming took off 3 bases at V and 6 bases at J, with 10 bases between the two ends. Germline CDR1 reads SNHLY; CDR2 reads FYNNEI. The CDR3 is made up of 13 amino acids. CDR3 sequence (DNA): TGTGCCAGCAGTGAGCGGGACCTCGATACGCAGTATTTT. This translates into CASSERDLDTQYF.

This clone was picked up a small number of times. The V and J genes are TRBV6-1 and TRBJ2-3; D call uncertain. This CDR3 contains 13 residues. Trimming left V 7 bases short and J 6 bases short, with 14 bases between. Germline V gene lookup returns CDR1 MNHNS and CDR2 SASEGT. CDR3 residues: CASTEIATDTQYF. As DNA, the CDR3 is TGTGCCAGCACTGAGATAGCAACCGATACGCAGTATTTT.

The chain recombines TRBV15 with TRBJ1-4, with D possibly matching TRBD1 (5 bases). Germline V lookup: CDR1 LNHNV, CDR2 YYDKDF (reference sequence). The CDR3 extends over 14 amino acids. V shed 1 base and J shed 7 bases, with 10 bases lying between them. The CDR3 coding sequence is TGTGCCACCAGCAGAGCGGGGGATAGTGAAAAACTGTTTTTT. This sequence encodes CATSRAGDSEKLFF.

V is TRBV7-9 and J is TRBJ1-2; possible D gene TRBD1, 6 bases. V lost 5 bases to trimming and J lost 4 bases, with 8 bases between them. Looked up from germline, CDR1 is SEHNR and CDR2 is FQNEAQ (reference sequence). CDR3 length: 12 residues. The CDR3 bases are TGTGCCAGCAGCCCGGACAGCTATGGCTACACCTTC. It codes for CASSPDSYGYTF. Looking up the rest from reference TRBV7-9 and TRBJ1-2 gives the full variable domain: DTGVSQNPRHKITKRGQNVTFRCDPISEHNRLYWYRQTLGQGPEFLTYFQNEAQLEKSRLLSDRFSAERPKGSFSTLEIQRTEQGDSAMYLCASSPDSYGYTFGSGTRLTVV.

The chain carries TRBV25-1 and TRBJ2-3; tentatively, D is TRBD1 (6 bases). CDR3 length: 15 residues. V was shortened by 9 bases and J by 3 bases, with 19 bases between the two germline ends. In germline, CDR1 is MGHDK, CDR2 SYGVNS. The CDR3 DNA sequence: TGTGCCAGTCCCCCCACGTGGCAGGGGACAGATACGCAGTATTTT. Encoded protein: CASPPTWQGTDTQYF.

This clone was picked up a small number of times. The CDR3 reads CASSLNSSPPSGAFF. The CDR3 nucleotides read TGCGCCAGCAGCTTGAATTCGAGCCCACCGTCGGGAGCTTTCTTT. V and J are TRBV5-1 and TRBJ1-1; D is unclear. The CDR3 is 15 residues long. The V gene lost 1 base and the J gene lost 10 bases, with 20 bases spanning the gap. Germline-derived CDR1 and CDR2 are SGHRS and YFSETQ.

This clone was seen more than once but under ten times. This chain connects TRBV23-1 to TRBJ2-5; 7 bases are a match to TRBD2. TRBV23-1 is an open reading frame, and its role is uncertain. The J segment lost 5 bases and the V segment lost 0 bases, leaving 9 bases of the junction unmatched. The CDR3 covers 16 residues. CDR3 residues: CASSQSQLAIGETQYF. Written as DNA, the CDR3 is TGCGCCAGCAGTCAATCGCAACTAGCGATCGGTGAGACCCAGTACTTC.

The rearrangement joins TRBV30 to TRBJ2-7, with 7 bases lining up with TRBD1. The CDR3 spans 15 residues. Germline loops: CDR1 GTSNPN, CDR2 SVGIG (reference sequence). The junction had 11 bases not matched to a gene; V was cut back by 4 bases and J by 2 bases. CDR3 amino acids: CAWTPQTGHPYEQYF. The CDR3 DNA follows: TGTGCCTGGACCCCCCAGACAGGGCATCCCTACGAGCAGTACTTC.

This clone has only one observation. V gene TRBV6-5 combines with J gene TRBJ1-1; maybe TRBD1 (5 bases). The V gene lost 9 bases and the J gene lost 0 bases, with 11 bases spanning the gap. Per the germline V gene, CDR1 is MNHEY and CDR2 is SVGAGI. The CDR3 length is 13 residues. The CDR3 spells CASSGTVNTEAFF. CDR3 bases: TGTGCCAGTTCCGGGACGGTGAACACTGAAGCTTTCTTT.

The V and J genes are TRBV5-1 and TRBJ1-1; TRBD1 aligns across 8 bases. Germline V CDR1 and CDR2: SGHRS, YFSETQ. Unmatched junction bases numbered 7, after V lost 0 bases and J lost 3 bases. This CDR3 has 16 residues. In DNA, the CDR3 is TGCGCCAGCAGCTTGGCATCAGGGGGCGCGGACACTGAAGCTTTCTTT. It codes for CASSLASGGADTEAFF.

The chain uses TRBV10-3 and TRBJ1-1; weak D call: TRBD1 (6 bases). Trimming stripped 6 bases from V and 8 bases from J, with 10 bases between. CDR1 and CDR2 (germline): ENHRY, SYGVKD. The CDR3 has 11 amino acids. CDR3 bases: TGTGCCATCAGCTCGGACAGAGAAGCTTTCTTT. As protein: CAISSDREAFF.

V is TRBV11-1 and J is TRBJ2-3; 10 positions match TRBD1. The V and J ends lost 5 bases and 2 bases, in that order; junction bases with no gene match: 7. There are 16 residues in the CDR3. Germline CDR1 is SGHAT and CDR2 is FQDESV (reference sequence). The CDR3 nucleotides are TGTGCCAGCAGCCCAGCGGACAGGGGGGTCACAGATACGCAGTATTTT. Its protein product is CASSPADRGVTDTQYF.

This clone has a handful of counts. The V and J genes are TRBV4-2 and TRBJ1-2; D gene uncertain. This CDR3 has 14 residues. Germline assignment: CDR1 LGHNA and CDR2 YNFKEQ. The V gene lost 0 bases and the J gene lost 3 bases, with 8 bases spanning the gap. The chain's CDR3 is CASSQEKTDYGYTF. CDR3 DNA sequence: TGTGCCAGCAGCCAAGAGAAGACGGACTATGGCTACACCTTC.